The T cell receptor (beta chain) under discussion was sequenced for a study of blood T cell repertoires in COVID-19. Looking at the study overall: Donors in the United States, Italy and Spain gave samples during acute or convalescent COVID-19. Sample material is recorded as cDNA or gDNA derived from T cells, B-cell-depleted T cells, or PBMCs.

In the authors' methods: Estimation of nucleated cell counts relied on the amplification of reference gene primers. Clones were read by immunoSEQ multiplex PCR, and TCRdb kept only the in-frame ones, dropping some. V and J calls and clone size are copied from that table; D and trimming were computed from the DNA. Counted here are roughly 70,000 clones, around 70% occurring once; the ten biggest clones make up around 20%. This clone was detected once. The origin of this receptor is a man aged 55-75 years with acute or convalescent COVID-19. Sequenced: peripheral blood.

This CDR3 is CASSPIVDTEAFF. For the CDR3, the DNA is TGTGCCAGCAGCCCTATCGTTGACACTGAAGCTTTCTTT. This chain links TRBV3-1 (or the pseudogene TRBV3-2) with TRBJ1-1, with D unresolved. The V end lost 4 bases, the J end lost 3 bases, and 9 bases lay between the germline ends. This CDR3 spans 13 amino acids. Germline values: CDR1 LGHDT, CDR2 YNNKEL (reference sequence).